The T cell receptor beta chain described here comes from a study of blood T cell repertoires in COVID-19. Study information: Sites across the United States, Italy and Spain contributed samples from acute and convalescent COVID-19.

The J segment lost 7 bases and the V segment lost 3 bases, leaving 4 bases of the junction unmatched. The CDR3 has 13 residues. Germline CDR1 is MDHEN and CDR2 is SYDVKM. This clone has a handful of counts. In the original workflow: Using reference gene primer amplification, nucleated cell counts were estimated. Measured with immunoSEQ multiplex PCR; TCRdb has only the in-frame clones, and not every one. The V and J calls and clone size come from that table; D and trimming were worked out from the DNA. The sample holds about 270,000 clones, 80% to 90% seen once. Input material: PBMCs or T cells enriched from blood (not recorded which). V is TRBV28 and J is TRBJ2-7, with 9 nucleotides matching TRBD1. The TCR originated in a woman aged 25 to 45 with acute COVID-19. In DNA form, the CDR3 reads TGTGCCAGCAGTTTGGGACAGGGCGGAGAGCAGTACTTC. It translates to CASSLGQGGEQYF.